This TCR beta chain derives from a study of shared clonotypes between healthy human individuals. Comments on this clone: The antigen is unknown.

Germline loops: CDR1 MNHEY, CDR2 SMNVEV (reference sequence). The CDR3 spans 14 residues. Trimming shortened V by 3 bases and J by 6 bases, and 12 bases separated the two germline ends. Naive CD4+ cells were CD45RA-selected; the remaining cells were memory. Sequencing was performed with immunoSEQ multiplex PCR; in TCRdb, only in-frame clones are kept and a portion is missing. The profile shows some 630,000 clones, 72% of them singletons. The study's findings and limits: Naive CD4 clonotypes overlapped across a handful of donors at roughly 5.1%.

Sequenced sample: memory CD4+ T cells sorted from blood. The subset: CD45RA-negative fraction. The chain uses TRBV27 and TRBJ2-4; D is possibly TRBD2 (6 bases). The receptor was isolated from a woman aged 30 to 39 in good health. The CDR3 sequence is CASSLGGRGNIQYF. In DNA, the CDR3 is TGTGCCAGCAGTTTGGGGGGTAGGGGAAACATTCAGTACTTC.